A selection of T cell receptor beta chains follows, all from one sample in a study of metastatic and nonmetastatic thyroid tumors. MiXCR was used by TCRdb to re-call the PCR reads. The sample includes about 35,000 clones, around 28% of them seen just once. Sample: blood. The receptors come from a female donor with papillary thyroid cancer or a benign thyroid nodule (not recorded which). Some clones in this sample may be carry-over from other donors' samples. Each CDR3 is given with its conserved first and last residue. A D gene is named only where the DNA matches it firmly.

>TRBJ2-2|TRBD1|TRBV2
CASSGQGHTGELFF
>TRBJ2-2|-|TRBV5-5
CASSLVGATGELFF
>TRBJ2-7|-|TRBV12-3/TRBV12-4
CASSLVAGKHPTAYEQYF
>TRBJ2-7|-|TRBV7-3
CASSLGLRNEQYF
>TRBJ1-1|-|TRBV5-1
CASSLQAQNTEAFF
>TRBJ1-2|-|TRBV20-1
CSAETGPGGYTF
>TRBJ2-3|-|TRBV19
CASNEGVGTDTQYF
>TRBJ2-1|TRBD2|TRBV19
CASSNSGRANNEQFF
>TRBJ2-7|-|TRBV7-9
CASSLAGTHYEQYF
>TRBJ1-3|-|TRBV7-6
CASSLEVPSVAVNTIYF
>TRBJ2-2|TRBD2|TRBV5-4
CASSLRTSVNTGELFF
>TRBJ2-2|-|TRBV10-3
CAITARSGANTGELFF
>TRBJ2-2|-|TRBV28
CASSLPYRASELFF
>TRBJ1-6|-|TRBV20-1
CSARETYNSPPHF
>TRBJ2-3|TRBD2|TRBV7-9
CASSYTSEYTQYF
>TRBJ2-1|-|TRBV5-6
CASSLGPNRESFF
>TRBJ2-1|TRBD1|TRBV27
CTSTLDRAQLAVLNEQFF
>TRBJ2-7|TRBD2|TRBV20-1
CSARSNGGLWQYF
>TRBJ1-5|-|TRBV28
CASSLTQPQHF
>TRBJ2-3|TRBD2|TRBV2
CASVRGSNTDTQYF
>TRBJ1-1|-|TRBV11-2
CASSLMVFEAFF
>TRBJ2-7|-|TRBV6-1
CASFRGGPGYEQYF
>TRBJ2-7|-|TRBV3-1
CASSQYRTGTEQYF
>TRBJ2-7|TRBD2|TRBV12-3/TRBV12-4
CASNDGGGSYEQYF
>TRBJ2-5|-|TRBV28
CASHQQGKETQYF
>TRBJ2-1|-|TRBV6-1
CASGLSSEQFF
>TRBJ2-1|-|TRBV6-1
CASGLSDEQFF
>TRBJ2-5|-|TRBV19
CASSVPGAPHYF
>TRBJ1-2|-|TRBV13
CASEGPDGYTF
>TRBJ1-1|-|TRBV28
CASSVGGGSNTEAFF
>TRBJ2-1|TRBD1|TRBV20-1
CSAPGDSNNEQFF
>TRBJ2-7|-|TRBV5-6
CASSLGGDFSSYEQYF
>TRBJ2-7|TRBD2|TRBV7-9
CASSQTSGGPYEQYF
>TRBJ2-1|-|TRBV14
CASSLDLPASGNEQFF
>TRBJ2-1|-|TRBV5-5
CASSSFSGPFRNEQFF
>TRBJ1-1|-|TRBV7-6
CASSLQRNTEAFF
>TRBJ1-6|-|TRBV18
CASSPPEGSNSPLHF
>TRBJ2-3|TRBD2|TRBV3-1
CASSLPSGSTDTQYF
>TRBJ1-1|TRBD1|TRBV10-3
CAISERLTGVNTEAFF
>TRBJ1-6|TRBD1|TRBV4-2
CASSPGQGDSPLHF
>TRBJ1-2|-|TRBV29-1
CSVDVAEVHGYTF
>TRBJ2-7|-|TRBV11-2
CASSLDRYEQYF
>TRBJ2-3|-|TRBV12-3/TRBV12-4
CASSSTRYSITDTQYF
>TRBJ2-5|-|TRBV28
CASSGGGAETQYF
>TRBJ2-6|TRBD2|TRBV11-1
CASRAGDGSGANVLTF